The 26 T cell receptor beta chains in this list originate from one sample, sequenced in a study of control samples from healthy donors and cancer patients (dated by TCRdb to about 2020). Receptors were amplified or captured by the immunoSEQ multiplex PCR assay. The immuneACCESS repertoire file appears here via TCRdb, limited to in-frame rearrangements. These files lack a portion of the clones; in checked studies, under half of the deficit traces to unresolved V genes, and the cause of the others is not known. The sample contains 20,000 to 30,000 clones, approximately 91% of them found a single time. 13% of the sample is in the top ten clones. The sample consisted of PBMCs. The receptors originated from a man aged 45 to 65 with lung cancer.

This chain links TRBV28 with TRBJ1-2; 9 nucleotides line up with TRBD1. The junction had 10 bases not matched to a gene; V was cut back by 3 bases and J by 8 bases. This CDR3 is 15 amino acids long. The germline V gene encodes CDR1 MDHEN and CDR2 SYDVKM. CDR3 sequence reads: CASSFLQGATEGYTF. CDR3 in DNA: TGTGCCAGCAGTTTCCTACAGGGGGCGACTGAGGGCTACACCTTC.

The chain carries TRBV21-1 and TRBJ2-1; the D call in the table, TRBD1, was not verified against the DNA. TRBV21-1 represents a pseudogene. The CDR3 loop spans 16 amino acids. The CDR3 protein is CASSKVCRGISNEQFF. CDR3 bases: TGTGCCAGCAGCAAAGTGTGCAGGGGCATTTCCAATGAGCAGTTCTTC.

The CDR3 protein is CASSLGDNEQFF. The CDR3, as DNA: TGCGCCAGCAGCCTAGGGGACAATGAGCAGTTCTTC. The chain has TRBV4-3 and TRBJ2-1; D might be TRBD1 (5 bases). V lost 4 bases and J 5 bases, leaving 6 bases between the germline ends. From germline, CDR1 is LGHNA and CDR2 YSLEER. The CDR3 has 12 amino acids.

The chain joins TRBV19 to TRBJ2-7, with D perhaps TRBD1 (7 bases). CDR1 LNHDA and CDR2 SQIVND come from the germline V gene (reference sequence). Trimming removed 3 bases from V and 7 bases from J, with 13 bases in between. This CDR3 spans 13 amino acids. This CDR3 is CASSMEGAGEQYF. CDR3 sequence (DNA): TGTGCCAGTAGTATGGAGGGGGCAGGTGAGCAGTACTTC.

The rearrangement links TRBV4-1 to TRBJ1-4, with D possibly being TRBD1 (6 bases). Germline V gene sequence: CDR1 MGHRA, CDR2 YSYEKL. There are 16 residues in the CDR3. The ends were cut back, 0 bases at V and 3 bases at J, with 11 bases in the middle. CDR3 protein: CASSQDLYRANEKLFF. DNA of the CDR3: TGCGCCAGCAGCCAAGATCTCTACAGGGCTAATGAAAAACTGTTTTTT.

The V call is TRBV12-3 or TRBV12-4, the J call TRBJ2-5; D gene unclear. V gave up 6 bases and J gave up 5 bases, with 13 bases separating them. The CDR3 consists of 13 residues. CDR3 in DNA: TGTGCCAGCAGCCTCCTCTCCGTGGAGACCCAGTACTTC. It translates to CASSLLSVETQYF.

The genes are TRBV5-8 and TRBJ1-3; D gene ambiguous. Germline lookup yields CDR1 SGHTS and CDR2 YDEGEE. The V end was cut by 2 bases, the J end by 4 bases, with 16 bases between. The CDR3 is made up of 16 amino acids. CDR3 sequence: CASSFGASVFGNTIYF. CDR3 in DNA: TGTGCCAGCAGCTTTGGAGCTTCGGTTTTCGGAAACACCATATATTTT.

V is TRBV11-2 and J is TRBJ1-1; a weak D match, TRBD1 (5 bases). CDR1 SGHAT and CDR2 FQNNGV come from the germline V gene. This CDR3 is 18 amino acids long. V lost 5 bases and J lost 3, with 25 bases in between. The CDR3 coding sequence is TGTGCCAGCAGCCCAGCCCTATGGGCCCAGGGAGGGTACACTGAAGCTTTCTTT. Translating gives CASSPALWAQGGYTEAFF.

The chain has TRBV4-1 and TRBJ1-5; 7 bases fit TRBD1. Germline CDR1 reads MGHRA; CDR2 reads YSYEKL. J gave up 0 bases and V 3 bases, and 2 bases lay outside the gene matches. This CDR3 is 15 amino acids long. The CDR3 nucleotides are TGCGCCAGCAGCCAGGGACAGATTAGCAATCAGCCCCAGCATTTT. Residues: CASSQGQISNQPQHF.

V gene TRBV19 combines with J gene TRBJ2-7; no reliable D call. In germline, CDR1 is LNHDA, CDR2 SQIVND (reference sequence). The V and J ends lost 4 bases and 1 base respectively, with 8 bases between them. CDR3 size: 13 residues. The CDR3 sequence: CASSNTISYEQYF. The CDR3 coding sequence is TGTGCCAGTAGTAATACAATTTCCTACGAGCAGTACTTC. Based on the CDR3 plus reference TRBV19 and TRBJ2-7, the full variable domain is DGGITQSPKYLFRKEGQNVTLSCEQNLNHDAMYWYRQDPGQGLRLIYYSQIVNDFQKGDIAEGYSVSREKKESFPLTVTSAQKNPTAFYLCASSNTISYEQYFGPGTRLTVT.

This clone was counted a single time. The V gene is TRBV19, the J gene TRBJ2-5, with a tentative D call TRBD2 (6 bases). Germline CDR1 and CDR2: LNHDA and SQIVND (reference sequence). CDR3 size: 14 residues. With 1 base removed from V and 5 bases from J, the gap between germline ends came to 11 bases. CDR3 amino acids: CASSIGEAGETQYF. CDR3 bases: TGTGCCAGTAGTATAGGTGAAGCGGGCGAGACCCAGTACTTC.

Only one count was recorded for this clone. CDR3 sequence (DNA): TGTGCCAGCAGCCGGGACAGGGATGACTTGTGGTACTTC. This sequence encodes CASSRDRDDLWYF. The rearrangement joins TRBV5-6 to TRBJ2-7; 9 bases agree with TRBD1. The CDR3 totals 13 residues. V dropped 4 bases and J dropped 12; count of bases not matched to a gene: 11. Germline CDR1 SGHDT, CDR2 YYEEEE. Drawing the rest from reference TRBV5-6 and TRBJ2-7, the complete variable domain is DAGVTQSPTHLIKTRGQQVTLRCSPKSGHDTVSWYQQALGQGPQFIFQYYEEEERQRGNFPDRFSGHQFPNYSSELNVNALLLGDSALYLCASSRDRDDLWYFGPGTRLTVT.

This rearrangement joins TRBV19 to TRBJ1-5; no clear D. From germline, CDR1 is LNHDA and CDR2 SQIVND (reference sequence). The CDR3 covers 16 residues. V was clipped by 7 bases and J by 0 bases, with 16 bases between them. The CDR3 coding sequence is TGTGCCAGTACAAGGCAGCCCACCGGTAGCAATCAGCCCCAGCATTTT. Its protein is CASTRQPTGSNQPQHF.

The chain is built from TRBV2 and TRBJ2-5; 9 positions agree with TRBD1. After removal of 6 bases from V and 1 base from J, the junction contained 3 bases not matched to a gene. The CDR3 is 14 amino acids. CDR1 is SNHLY, CDR2 FYNNEI, per germline. The CDR3 here is CASSHRGPQETQYF. The CDR3 nucleotides are TGTGCCAGCAGCCACAGGGGGCCCCAAGAGACCCAGTACTTC.

The rearrangement joins TRBV30 to TRBJ1-6; a possible D gene is TRBD1 (6 bases). This CDR3 has 16 residues. Germline V lookup: CDR1 GTSNPN, CDR2 SVGIG (reference sequence). Trimming stripped 7 bases from V and 1 base from J, with 17 bases between. This CDR3 reads CAYLRGSASYNSPLHF. CDR3 nucleotides: TGTGCCTACCTCAGGGGATCAGCATCCTATAATTCACCCCTCCACTTT.

This rearrangement joins TRBV2 to TRBJ1-5; D gene unclear. CDR1 and CDR2 from the germline V gene are SNHLY and FYNNEI. This CDR3 has 15 amino acids. V lost 6 bases and J 0 bases, leaving 12 bases between the germline ends. The CDR3 nucleotides read TGTGCCAGCAGAAGTGAGTCAGCTAGCAATCAGCCCCAGCATTTT. This translates into CASRSESASNQPQHF.

The chain has TRBV11-2 and TRBJ1-5; no reliable D call. V was pared by 0 bases and J by 2 bases, with 17 bases between. This CDR3 region has 18 residues. Germline values: CDR1 SGHAT, CDR2 FQNNGV. The CDR3 sequence: CASSLEEGGYSGNQPQHF. The CDR3 DNA is TGTGCCAGCAGCTTAGAGGAGGGCGGTTATAGCGGCAATCAGCCCCAGCATTTT. The whole variable domain, filled in from reference TRBV11-2 and TRBJ1-5, reads EAGVAQSPRYKIIEKRQSVAFWCNPISGHATLYWYQQILGQGPKLLIQFQNNGVVDDSQLPKDRFSAERLKGVDSTLKIQPAKLEDSAVYLCASSLEEGGYSGNQPQHFGDGTRLSIL.

The chain employs TRBV6-5 and TRBJ2-2; D unclear. V dropped 2 bases and J dropped 3 bases, with 10 bases sitting between them. Germline assignment: CDR1 MNHEY and CDR2 SVGAGI. This CDR3 contains 15 residues. Written as DNA, the CDR3 is TGTGCCAGCAGTTACGCACTTACGGACACCGGGGAGCTGTTTTTT. Its protein is CASSYALTDTGELFF.

The V and J genes are TRBV6-6 and TRBJ2-5; D is unclear. CDR3 length equals 11 residues. Germline V gene data show CDR1 as MNHNY and CDR2 as SVGAGI (reference sequence). V was clipped by 4 bases and J by 5 bases, with 5 bases between them. CDR3 sequence (DNA): TGTGCCAGCAGTTCCGAGGAGACCCAGTACTTC. It translates to CASSSEETQYF.

The chain joins TRBV27 to TRBJ1-4; D not resolved. Germline CDR1 is MNHEY and CDR2 is SMNVEV (reference sequence). Trimming removed 10 bases at V and 10 bases at J, with 10 bases between. The CDR3 spans 10 residues. The CDR3 region is CATLTGKLFF. The CDR3 DNA is TGTGCCACCCTCACTGGAAAACTGTTTTTT.

The chain carries TRBV7-9 and TRBJ2-3, with D perhaps TRBD2 (6 bases). V gave up 5 bases and J gave up 0 bases, with 9 bases separating them. The germline CDR1 and CDR2 sequences are SEHNR and FQNEAQ (reference sequence). The CDR3 is 14 residues long. The chain's CDR3 is CASSLGTSTDTQYF. The CDR3 nucleotides are TGTGCCAGCAGCCTAGGGACTAGCACAGATACGCAGTATTTT.

This clone was seen a handful of times. This same CDR3 is encoded by further DNA sequences in the sample. The chain joins TRBV24-1 to TRBJ2-1; 7 nucleotides match TRBD1. The V and J ends lost 12 bases and 2 bases, in that order; junction bases with no gene match: 15. Germline loops: CDR1 KGHDR, CDR2 SFDVKD. The CDR3 has 16 amino acids. CDR3 sequence: CAVGRGLGQTYNEQFF. The CDR3 DNA sequence: TGTGCCGTAGGGAGAGGCTTGGGACAGACCTACAATGAGCAGTTCTTC.

The chain recombines TRBV5-1 with TRBJ1-1; D not certain. Germline V lookup: CDR1 SGHRS, CDR2 YFSETQ. This CDR3 comprises 14 residues. Trimming pared 0 bases from V and 3 bases from J, leaving 9 bases between. This CDR3 is CASSLAVPDTEAFF. The CDR3 DNA sequence: TGCGCCAGCAGCTTGGCCGTTCCTGACACTGAAGCTTTCTTT.

This chain links TRBV10-2 with TRBJ1-6, with D unclear. Germline V lookup: CDR1 WSHSY, CDR2 SAAADI. The CDR3 is 13 residues long. The V and J ends lost 6 bases and 10 bases respectively, with 13 bases between them. CDR3 nucleotides: TGCGCCAGCAGGATGGAGGGCGGCTCACCCCTCCACTTT. Encoded protein: CASRMEGGSPLHF.

The chain couples TRBV3-1 (or the pseudogene TRBV3-2) to TRBJ2-1, with 10 positions matching TRBD1. J was trimmed by 9 bases and V by 1 base; bases with no gene match: 15. CDR3 length: 18 residues. CDR1 and CDR2 from the germline V gene are LGHDT and YNNKEL (reference sequence). The CDR3 sequence: CASSQGLTGTGVSLEQFF. The CDR3 nucleotides are TGTGCCAGCAGCCAAGGGCTTACCGGGACAGGGGTTAGTCTTGAGCAGTTCTTC.

The chain uses TRBV7-3 and TRBJ2-1; 10 bases agree with TRBD2. This CDR3 contains 14 residues. From germline, CDR1 is SGHTA and CDR2 FQGTGA. J gave up 7 bases and V 2 bases, and 2 bases lay outside the gene matches. The CDR3 DNA reads TGTGCCAGCAGCTTACTAGCGGGGGTTAATGAGCAGTTCTTC. Its translation: CASSLLAGVNEQFF.